The entry below describes one T cell receptor beta chain. The method was immunoSEQ multiplex PCR; TCRdb's version includes in-frame clones alone and lacks a portion of them. Among about 72,000 clones listed, 88% were seen once. This sample was included in a study of OX40 agonist ivuxolimab in advanced cancers. This CDR3 is 15 amino acids long. Germline V gives CDR1 SGHTA, CDR2 FQGNSA. The V and J ends lost 7 bases and 3 bases respectively, with 18 bases between them. The chain carries TRBV7-2 and TRBJ1-1, with D perhaps matching TRBD1 (5 bases). This receptor was taken from an adult with an advanced solid tumor such as melanoma, head and neck, liver or kidney cancer. This specimen was CD4+ or CD8+ T cells sorted from blood, taken in a trial of the OX40 agonist ivuxolimab. DNA for the CDR3: TGTGCCAGCATCCCAAGATGGGGCGGGGACACTGAAGCTTTCTTT. Encoded protein: CASIPRWGGDTEAFF.